The clone carrying this T cell receptor beta chain was detected a few times. MiXCR, run by TCRdb on the RACE reads, gives a single entry per CDR3 protein. The sample holds around 190,000 distinct CDR3 sequences, about 22% seen once. Described time point: patch test 1, 2 weeks after DPC sensitization. This sample's treatment: therapeutic diphenylcyclopropenone sensitization with weekly scalp DPC. Trimming stripped 6 bases from V and 6 bases from J, with 15 bases between. The CDR3 is 14 residues long. The sample belongs to a study of human T cells and chemical hapten exposure. This TCR was sampled from a woman between 50 and 59 years old with alopecia areata. Some clones in this sample may be carry-over from other donors' samples. The genes are TRBV12-3 or TRBV12-4 and TRBJ1-5, with a weak D call TRBD1 (5 bases). The source material was whole blood, sampled in connection with sensitization to the hapten diphenylcyclopropenone (DPC). In DNA, the CDR3 is TGTGCCAGCAGATGGGGCACCGGAGGTCAGCCCCAGCATTTT. Amino acids: CASRWGTGGQPQHF.